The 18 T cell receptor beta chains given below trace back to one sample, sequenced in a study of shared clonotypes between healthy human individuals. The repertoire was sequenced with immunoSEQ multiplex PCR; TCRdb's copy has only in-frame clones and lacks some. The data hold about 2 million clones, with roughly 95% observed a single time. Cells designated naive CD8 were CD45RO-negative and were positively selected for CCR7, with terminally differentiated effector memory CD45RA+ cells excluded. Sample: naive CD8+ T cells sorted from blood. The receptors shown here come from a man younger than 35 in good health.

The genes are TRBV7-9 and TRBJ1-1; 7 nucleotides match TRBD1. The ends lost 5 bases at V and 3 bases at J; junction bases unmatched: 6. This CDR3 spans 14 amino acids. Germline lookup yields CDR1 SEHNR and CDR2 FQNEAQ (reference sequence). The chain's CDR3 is CASSTLGQDTEAFF. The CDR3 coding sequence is TGTGCCAGCAGCACGCTAGGACAGGACACTGAAGCTTTCTTT.

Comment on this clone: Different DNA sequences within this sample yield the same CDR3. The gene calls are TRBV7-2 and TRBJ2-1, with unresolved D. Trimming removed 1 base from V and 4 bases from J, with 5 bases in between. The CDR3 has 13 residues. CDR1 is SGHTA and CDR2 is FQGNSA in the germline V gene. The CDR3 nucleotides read TGTGCCAGCAGCTTAGAATCTTACAATGAGCAGTTCTTC. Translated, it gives CASSLESYNEQFF.

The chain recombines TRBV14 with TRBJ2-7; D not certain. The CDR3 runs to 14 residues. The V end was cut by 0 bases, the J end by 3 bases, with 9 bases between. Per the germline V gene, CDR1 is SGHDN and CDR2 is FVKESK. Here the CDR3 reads CASSQDDKDYEQYF. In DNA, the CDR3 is TGTGCCAGCAGCCAAGATGACAAAGACTACGAGCAGTACTTC.

The CDR3 protein is CASSEVEVDEQYF. CDR3 DNA sequence: TGCGCCAGCAGTGAGGTGGAGGTGGACGAGCAGTACTTC. This sequence joins TRBV10-2 and TRBJ2-7, with D perhaps TRBD2 (5 bases). Trimming stripped 2 bases from V and 5 bases from J, with 10 bases between. This CDR3 has 13 amino acids. The V gene's germline CDR1 is WSHSY and CDR2 SAAADI.

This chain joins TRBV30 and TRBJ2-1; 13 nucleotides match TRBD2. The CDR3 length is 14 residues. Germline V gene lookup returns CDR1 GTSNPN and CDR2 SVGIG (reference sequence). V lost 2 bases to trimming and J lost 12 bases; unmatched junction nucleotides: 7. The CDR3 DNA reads TGTGCCTGGAGTTCACTAGCGGGAGGGCGCGGGCAGTTCTTC. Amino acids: CAWSSLAGGRGQFF.

The CDR3 DNA follows: TGCGCCAGCAGCTTTAACAGTTTGAACACTGAAGCTTTCTTT. Its translation is CASSFNSLNTEAFF. The chain links TRBV5-1 to TRBJ1-1; no clear D. The CDR3 sequence is 14 residues long. The V end was cut by 2 bases, the J end by 0 bases, with 8 bases between. The germline gives CDR1 SGHRS, CDR2 YFSETQ.

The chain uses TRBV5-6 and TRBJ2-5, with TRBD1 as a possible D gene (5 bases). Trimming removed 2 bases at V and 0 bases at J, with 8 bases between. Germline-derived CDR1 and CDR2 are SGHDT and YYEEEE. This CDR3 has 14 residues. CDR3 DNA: TGTGCCAGCAGCTTAGCAGGGAACCAAGAGACCCAGTACTTC. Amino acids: CASSLAGNQETQYF.

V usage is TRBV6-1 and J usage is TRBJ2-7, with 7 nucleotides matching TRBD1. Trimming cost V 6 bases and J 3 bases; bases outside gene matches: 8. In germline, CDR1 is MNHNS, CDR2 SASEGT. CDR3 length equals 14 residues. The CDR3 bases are TGTGCCAGCAGGACCGGGACAGCATACTACGAGCAGTACTTC. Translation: CASRTGTAYYEQYF.

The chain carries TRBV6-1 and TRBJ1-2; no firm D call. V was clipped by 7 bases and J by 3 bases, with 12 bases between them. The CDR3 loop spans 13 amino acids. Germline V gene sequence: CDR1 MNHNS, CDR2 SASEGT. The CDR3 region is CASNPRGHYGYTF. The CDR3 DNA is TGTGCCAGCAACCCTCGGGGTCACTATGGCTACACCTTC.

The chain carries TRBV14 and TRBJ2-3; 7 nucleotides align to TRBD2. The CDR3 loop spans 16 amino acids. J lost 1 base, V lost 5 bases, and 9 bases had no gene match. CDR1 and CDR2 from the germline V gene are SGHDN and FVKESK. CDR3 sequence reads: CASSDRMGGGTDTQYF. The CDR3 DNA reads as TGTGCCAGCAGCGACCGGATGGGAGGGGGCACAGATACGCAGTATTTT.

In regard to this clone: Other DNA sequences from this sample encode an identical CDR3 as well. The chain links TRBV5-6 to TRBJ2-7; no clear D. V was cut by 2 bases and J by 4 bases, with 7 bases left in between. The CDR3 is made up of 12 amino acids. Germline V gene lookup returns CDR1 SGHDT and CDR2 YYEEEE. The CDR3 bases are TGTGCCAGCAGCTTACTGGGTTACGAGCAGTACTTC. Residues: CASSLLGYEQYF.

CDR3 amino acids: CASSLDWGTYNEQFF. In nucleotides, the CDR3 is TGTGCCAGCAGCTTAGATTGGGGAACGTACAATGAGCAGTTCTTC. The rearrangement links TRBV11-2 to TRBJ2-1; D gene unclear. V lost 0 bases, J lost 4 bases, and 10 bases lay in between. Germline V gene lookup returns CDR1 SGHAT and CDR2 FQNNGV. There are 15 residues in the CDR3.

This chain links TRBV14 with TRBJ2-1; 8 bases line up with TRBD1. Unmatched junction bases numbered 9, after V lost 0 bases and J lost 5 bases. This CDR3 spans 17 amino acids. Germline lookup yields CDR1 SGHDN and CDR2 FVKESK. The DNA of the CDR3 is TGTGCCAGCAGCCAAGATATGGACAGGGTAGGAAACAATGAGCAGTTCTTC. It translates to CASSQDMDRVGNNEQFF.

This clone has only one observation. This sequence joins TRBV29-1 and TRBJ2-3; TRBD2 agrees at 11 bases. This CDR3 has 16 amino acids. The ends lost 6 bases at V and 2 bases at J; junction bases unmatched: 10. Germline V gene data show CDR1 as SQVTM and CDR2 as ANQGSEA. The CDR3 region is CSVAGTSGGITDTQYF. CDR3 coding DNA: TGCAGCGTAGCCGGGACTAGCGGAGGGATCACAGATACGCAGTATTTT.

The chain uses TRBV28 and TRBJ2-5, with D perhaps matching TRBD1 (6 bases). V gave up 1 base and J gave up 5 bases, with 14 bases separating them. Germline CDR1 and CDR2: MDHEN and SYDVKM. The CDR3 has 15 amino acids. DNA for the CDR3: TGTGCCAGCAGTTTATTGGCACAGGGAGACGAGACCCAGTACTTC. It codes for CASSLLAQGDETQYF.

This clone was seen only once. The CDR3 loop reads CASSLIGTRDYEQYF. The CDR3 DNA reads as TGTGCCAGCAGTTTAATCGGGACCAGGGACTACGAGCAGTACTTC. The chain recombines TRBV27 with TRBJ2-7, with D tentatively TRBD1 or TRBD2 (5 bases each). The V and J ends lost 2 bases and 3 bases respectively, with 14 bases between them. This CDR3 has 15 amino acids. CDR1 is MNHEY, CDR2 SMNVEV, per germline (reference sequence).

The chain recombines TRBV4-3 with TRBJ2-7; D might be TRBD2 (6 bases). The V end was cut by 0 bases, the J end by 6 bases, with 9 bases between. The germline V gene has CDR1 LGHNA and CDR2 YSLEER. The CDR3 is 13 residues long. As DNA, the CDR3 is TGCGCCAGCAGCCAAGATATGGGGGGCGAGCAGTACTTC. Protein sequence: CASSQDMGGEQYF.

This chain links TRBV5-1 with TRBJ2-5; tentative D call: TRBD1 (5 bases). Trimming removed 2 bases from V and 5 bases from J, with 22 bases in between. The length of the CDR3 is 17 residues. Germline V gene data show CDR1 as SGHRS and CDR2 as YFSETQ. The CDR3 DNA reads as TGCGCCAGCAGCTTAGGAGACAGCTCCTACTCTGGGGAGACCCAGTACTTC. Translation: CASSLGDSSYSGETQYF.